Shown below are 20 T cell receptor beta chains from a single sample sequenced in a study of blood T cells in healthy people across ages (dated by TCRdb to between 2014 and 2017). The method behind the library was 5' RACE. The instrument given in TCRdb is Illumina HiSeq 2500. A second about 6 to 11 cycle PCR used a sample-barcoded 5' primer and a J-beta primer mix. The public sequencing data were trimmed at Q25 with fastp and processed into clonotypes with MiXCR by TCRdb, which kept only in-frame beta chains. Each CDR3 protein gets just one entry, which takes the most common genes and DNA from the rows behind it. In all, the sample holds roughly 700,000 distinct CDR3 sequences, and 45% to 50% of those were seen once. Jointly, the top ten make up under 35% of the sample. Specimen: blood. These receptors were obtained from a woman aged 55-70 years in good health.

The chain combines TRBV20-1 with TRBJ2-3; 16 bases map to TRBD2. In germline, CDR1 is DFQATT, CDR2 SNEGSKA (reference sequence). The CDR3 has 13 amino acids. J was trimmed by 9 bases and V by 5 bases; bases with no gene match: 2. This CDR3 reads CSAGTSGRGTQYF. The DNA for the CDR3 is TGCAGTGCTGGGACTAGCGGGAGGGGGACGCAGTATTTT.

V is TRBV20-1 and J is TRBJ2-3; D not certain. This CDR3 has 14 residues. With 5 bases removed from V and 4 bases from J, the gap between germline ends came to 16 bases. Germline CDR1 and CDR2: DFQATT and SNEGSKA (reference sequence). Written as DNA, the CDR3 is TGCAGTGCTTACAGCCCAAGATCTTCAGATACGCAGTATTTT. Its protein is CSAYSPRSSDTQYF.

The V call is TRBV29-1, the J call TRBJ2-1; D possibly corresponds to TRBD2 (6 bases). Trimming left V 5 bases short and J 6 bases short, with 11 bases between. The CDR3 is made up of 12 amino acids. Germline values: CDR1 SQVTM, CDR2 ANQGSEA. CDR3 sequence (DNA): TGCAGCGTTCGGGACTGGACCAATGAGCAGTTCTTC. It encodes CSVRDWTNEQFF.

V and J are TRBV7-8 and TRBJ2-5, with D tentatively TRBD2 (5 bases). Germline V lookup: CDR1 SGHVS, CDR2 FQNEAQ. V lost 4 bases to trimming and J lost 11 bases, with 11 bases between them. The CDR3 totals 11 residues. The CDR3 bases are TGTGCCAGCAGCTCGGAAGGCGGGCAGTACTTC. This gives the protein CASSSEGGQYF.

This chain links TRBV28 with TRBJ1-1, with TRBD1 as a possible D gene (6 bases). The CDR3 runs to 15 residues. Germline V gives CDR1 MDHEN, CDR2 SYDVKM. The ends were cut back, 6 bases at V and 2 bases at J, with 16 bases in the middle. The CDR3 loop reads CASRGLGTLNTEAFF. The DNA for the CDR3 is TGTGCCAGCAGGGGCCTCGGGACACTTAACACTGAAGCTTTCTTT.

This chain joins TRBV6-1 and TRBJ2-7; D is possibly TRBD1 (5 bases). The J call may be mistaken, given a closer DNA end match to TRBJ2-5. Germline V CDR1 and CDR2: MNHNS, SASEGT. The CDR3 is 15 residues long. In DNA, the CDR3 is TGTGCCAGCAGTGAACGACAGATAGGTGGAGAGACCCAGTACTTC. Translation gives CASSERQIGGETQYF.

This clonotype was counted ten times or more. J is TRBJ1-1 and V is TRBV5-1; tentative D call: TRBD1 (5 bases). The CDR3 runs to 18 residues. V dropped 0 bases and J dropped 0 bases, with 18 bases sitting between them. CDR1 is SGHRS, CDR2 YFSETQ, per germline. CDR3 sequence (DNA): TGCGCCAGCAGCTTGGCCCCCAACGTACCGGGGGTGAACACTGAAGCTTTCTTT. Translating it yields CASSLAPNVPGVNTEAFF.

The chain links TRBV18 to TRBJ1-1; tentatively, D is TRBD1 (6 bases). Germline loops: CDR1 KGHSH, CDR2 LQKENI. This CDR3 comprises 14 residues. Trimming took off 6 bases at V and 2 bases at J, with 13 bases between the two ends. The CDR3 sequence: CASSFSGTNTEAFF. The CDR3 coding sequence is TGTGCCAGCTCCTTCTCAGGGACAAACACTGAAGCTTTCTTT.

V usage is TRBV20-1 and J usage is TRBJ2-7, with 13 bases matching TRBD2. Trimming at V came to 4 bases and at J to 7 bases, leaving 16 bases not matched to a gene. This CDR3 has 17 amino acids. Germline V gives CDR1 DFQATT, CDR2 SNEGSKA (reference sequence). CDR3 region: CSAIPILLAGGPNEQYF. The CDR3, as DNA: TGCAGTGCTATACCGATACTACTAGCGGGAGGGCCAAATGAGCAGTACTTC.

This clonotype turned up a few times. The V call is TRBV2, the J call TRBJ2-2; 7 nucleotides match TRBD1. Germline assignment: CDR1 SNHLY and CDR2 FYNNEI. CDR3 size: 15 residues. J was trimmed by 4 bases and V by 6 bases; bases with no gene match: 8. The CDR3 coding sequence is TGTGCCAGCAGCCCGACAGGGAAAGGCACCGGGGAGCTGTTTTTT. It encodes CASSPTGKGTGELFF. The full variable domain, completed using reference TRBV2 and TRBJ2-2, is EPEVTQTPSHQVTQMGQEVILRCVPISNHLYFYWYRQILGQKVEFLVSFYNNEISEKSEIFDDQFSVERPDGSNFTLKIRSTKLEDSAMYFCASSPTGKGTGELFFGEGSRLTVL.

This clonotype was observed a few times. This chain connects TRBV28 to TRBJ1-4; D call uncertain. V was pared by 5 bases and J by 8 bases, with 12 bases between. Germline CDR1 and CDR2: MDHEN and SYDVKM. The CDR3 is made up of 13 amino acids. The CDR3: CASSRRLGEKLFF. As DNA, the CDR3 is TGTGCCAGCAGTAGGAGACTCGGCGAAAAACTGTTTTTT.

This clonotype was found once. The chain carries TRBV27 and TRBJ2-1; the match to TRBD2 covers 7 bases. V lost 6 bases to trimming and J lost 6 bases; unmatched junction nucleotides: 14. The CDR3 is 16 amino acids. Germline V lookup: CDR1 MNHEY, CDR2 SMNVEV (reference sequence). The CDR3 region has the DNA TGTGCCAGCAGCCCAGCCAGAACGGGAGGATCCAATGAGCAGTTCTTC. This encodes CASSPARTGGSNEQFF.

In this sample, this clonotype turned up many times. J is TRBJ1-2 and V is TRBV2; possibly TRBD1 for D (6 bases). The CDR3 contains 13 residues. Per the germline V gene, CDR1 is SNHLY and CDR2 is FYNNEI. V gave up 6 bases and J gave up 5 bases, with 13 bases separating them. CDR3 protein: CASSGQPPYGYTF. The CDR3 coding sequence is TGTGCCAGCAGCGGACAGCCACCTTATGGCTACACCTTC. Combining the CDR3 with reference TRBV2 and TRBJ1-2 gives the whole variable domain EPEVTQTPSHQVTQMGQEVILRCVPISNHLYFYWYRQILGQKVEFLVSFYNNEISEKSEIFDDQFSVERPDGSNFTLKIRSTKLEDSAMYFCASSGQPPYGYTFGSGTRLTVV.

The gene calls are TRBV5-1 and TRBJ2-1; D uncertain. V lost 0 bases, J lost 1 base, and 11 bases lay in between. CDR3 length: 16 residues. Looked up from germline, CDR1 is SGHRS and CDR2 is YFSETQ. CDR3 nucleotide sequence: TGCGCCAGCAGCTTGGACCCCACTACGTCCTACAATGAGCAGTTCTTC. It yields the protein CASSLDPTTSYNEQFF.

The V call is TRBV4-1, the J call TRBJ2-5, with D unresolved. The CDR3 totals 14 residues. Trimming pared 1 base from V and 0 bases from J, leaving 6 bases between. Per the germline V gene, CDR1 is MGHRA and CDR2 is YSYEKL. CDR3 nucleotide sequence: TGCGCCAGCAGCCAAGGGCAGAACCAAGAGACCCAGTACTTC. Translated: CASSQGQNQETQYF.

The rearrangement joins TRBV11-2 to TRBJ2-3, with a tentative D call TRBD2 (7 bases). Germline values: CDR1 SGHAT, CDR2 FQNNGV. Trimming took off 4 bases at V and 0 bases at J, with 14 bases between the two ends. The CDR3 covers 16 residues. CDR3: CASSSFGGASTDTQYF. In DNA, the CDR3 is TGTGCCAGCAGCTCCTTTGGGGGGGCTAGCACAGATACGCAGTATTTT.

The rearrangement links TRBV4-2 to TRBJ1-3, with 7 bases that match TRBD1. Germline CDR1 LGHNA, CDR2 YNFKEQ. The CDR3 spans 17 residues. The V segment lost 0 bases and the J segment 3 bases; nucleotides outside the gene matches: 8. The CDR3 nucleotides are TGTGCCAGCAGCCAAGATTTAGGACAGGCGGGTGGAAACACCATATATTTT. It is translated as CASSQDLGQAGGNTIYF.

In DNA form, the CDR3 reads TGTGCCAGCATCCGACAGGGGGAATTAGCTAACTATGGCTACACCTTC. Its protein product is CASIRQGELANYGYTF. J is TRBJ1-2 and V is TRBV6-1; 9 nucleotides align to TRBD1. The CDR3 spans 16 residues. V lost 7 bases and J lost 0; bases outside the gene matches: 9. CDR1 and CDR2 from the germline V gene are MNHNS and SASEGT.

The rearrangement joins TRBV27 to TRBJ1-1, with D uncertain. V was pared by 5 bases and J by 0 bases, with 7 bases between. CDR1 is MNHEY, CDR2 SMNVEV, per germline (reference sequence). The CDR3 runs 13 residues. The CDR3, as DNA: TGTGCCAGCAGTGCCCAGATGAACACTGAAGCTTTCTTT. It translates to CASSAQMNTEAFF.

The genes are TRBV28 and TRBJ1-1; D uncertain. V was clipped by 6 bases and J by 2 bases, with 13 bases between them. The CDR3 extends over 14 amino acids. Per the germline V gene, CDR1 is MDHEN and CDR2 is SYDVKM. The CDR3 loop reads CASSRLIFNTEAFF. The CDR3 DNA reads as TGTGCCAGCAGCCGCCTCATCTTTAACACTGAAGCTTTCTTT.